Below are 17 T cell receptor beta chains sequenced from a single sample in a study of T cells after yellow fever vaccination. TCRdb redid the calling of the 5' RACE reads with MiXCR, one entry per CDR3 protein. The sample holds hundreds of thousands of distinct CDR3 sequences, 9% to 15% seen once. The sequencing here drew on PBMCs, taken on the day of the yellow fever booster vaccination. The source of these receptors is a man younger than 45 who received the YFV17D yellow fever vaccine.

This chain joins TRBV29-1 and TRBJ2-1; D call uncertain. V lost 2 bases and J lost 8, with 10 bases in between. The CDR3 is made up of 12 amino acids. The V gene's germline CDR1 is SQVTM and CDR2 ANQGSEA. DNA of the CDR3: TGCAGCGTTGAAAGGAGTCGCTATGAGCAGTTCTTC. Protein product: CSVERSRYEQFF.

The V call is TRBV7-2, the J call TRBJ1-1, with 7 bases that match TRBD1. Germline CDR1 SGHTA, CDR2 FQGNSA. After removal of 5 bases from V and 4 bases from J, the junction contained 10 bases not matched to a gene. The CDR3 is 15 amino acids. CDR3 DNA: TGTGCCAGCAGCCTGCTGACAGGGCGGGTCACTGAAGCTTTCTTT. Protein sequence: CASSLLTGRVTEAFF.

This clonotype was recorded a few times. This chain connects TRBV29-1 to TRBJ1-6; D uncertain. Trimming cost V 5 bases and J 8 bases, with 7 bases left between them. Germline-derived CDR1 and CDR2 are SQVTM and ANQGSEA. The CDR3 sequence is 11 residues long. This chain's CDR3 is CSVPPYSPLHF. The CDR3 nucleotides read TGCAGCGTTCCCCCCTATTCACCCCTCCACTTT. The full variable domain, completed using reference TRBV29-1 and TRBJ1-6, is SAVISQKPSRDICQRGTSLTIQCQVDSQVTMMFWYRQQPGQSLTLIATANQGSEATYESGFVIDKFPISRPNLTFSTLTVSNMSPEDSSIYLCSVPPYSPLHFGNGTRLTVT.

The CDR3 DNA reads as TGCAGCGCCGGGGGGAGGGGGCTCTCCTACGAGCAGTACTTC. Protein sequence: CSAGGRGLSYEQYF. The chain carries TRBV20-1 and TRBJ2-7; D tentatively reads TRBD1 or TRBD2 (7 bases each). Germline-derived CDR1 and CDR2 are DFQATT and SNEGSKA (reference sequence). The CDR3 length is 14 residues.

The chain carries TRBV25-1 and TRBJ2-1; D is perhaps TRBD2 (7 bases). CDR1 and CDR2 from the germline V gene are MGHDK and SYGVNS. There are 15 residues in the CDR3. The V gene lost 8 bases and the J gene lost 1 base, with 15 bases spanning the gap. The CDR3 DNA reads TGTGCCAGCGCCGGGGGCGGGAGATCCTACAATGAGCAGTTCTTC. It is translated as CASAGGGRSYNEQFF.

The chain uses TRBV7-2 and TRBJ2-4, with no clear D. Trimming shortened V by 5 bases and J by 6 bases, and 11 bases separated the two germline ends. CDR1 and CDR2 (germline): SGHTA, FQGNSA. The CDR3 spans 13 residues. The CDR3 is CASSVNLGNIQYF. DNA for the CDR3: TGTGCCAGCAGCGTTAACCTTGGAAACATTCAGTACTTC.

The CDR3 spells CASSKGLAGVHEQYF. The CDR3 DNA follows: TGCGCCAGCAGTAAAGGACTAGCGGGAGTACACGAGCAGTACTTC. The rearrangement uses TRBV10-2 and TRBJ2-7, with 13 bases aligning to TRBD2. V gave up 5 bases and J gave up 5 bases; unmatched junction bases: 6. The CDR3 extends over 15 amino acids. CDR1 is WSHSY and CDR2 is SAAADI in the germline V gene.

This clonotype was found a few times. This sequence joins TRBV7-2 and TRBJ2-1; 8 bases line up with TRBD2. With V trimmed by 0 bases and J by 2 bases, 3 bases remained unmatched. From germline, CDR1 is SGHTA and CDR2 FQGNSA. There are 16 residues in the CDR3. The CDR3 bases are TGTGCCAGCAGCTTAGCGGTCGGGAGGGCCTACAATGAGCAGTTCTTC. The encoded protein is CASSLAVGRAYNEQFF.

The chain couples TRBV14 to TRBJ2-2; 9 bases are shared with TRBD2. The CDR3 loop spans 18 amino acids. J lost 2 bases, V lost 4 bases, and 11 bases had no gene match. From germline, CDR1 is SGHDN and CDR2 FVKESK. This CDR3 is CASSLKGLLAGNTGELFF. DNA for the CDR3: TGTGCCAGCAGCCTAAAAGGTCTCCTAGCGGGAAACACCGGGGAGCTGTTTTTT.

CDR3 in DNA: TGTGCCAGCAGTTTCGTGCCCGCCGAGACAGATACGCAGTATTTT. This sequence encodes CASSFVPAETDTQYF. The V gene is TRBV12-3 or TRBV12-4, the J gene TRBJ2-3, with D uncertain. This CDR3 spans 15 amino acids. V was trimmed by 3 bases and J by 3 bases, leaving 13 bases between them.

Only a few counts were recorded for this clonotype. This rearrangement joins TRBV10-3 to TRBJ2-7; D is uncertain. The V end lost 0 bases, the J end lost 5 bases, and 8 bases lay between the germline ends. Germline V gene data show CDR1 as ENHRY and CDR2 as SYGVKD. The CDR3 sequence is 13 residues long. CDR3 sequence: CAISESTRDEQYF. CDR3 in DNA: TGTGCCATCAGTGAGTCGACTCGGGACGAGCAGTACTTC.

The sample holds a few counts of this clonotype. The CDR3, as DNA: TGTGCCAGCAGCGATCGGACAGGCGTCGGAGCTTTCTTT. Amino acid sequence: CASSDRTGVGAFF. The V and J genes are TRBV7-2 and TRBJ1-1; 7 bases are a match to TRBD1. The germline gives CDR1 SGHTA, CDR2 FQGNSA. The V and J ends lost 5 bases and 10 bases, in that order; junction bases with no gene match: 10. CDR3 length equals 13 residues.

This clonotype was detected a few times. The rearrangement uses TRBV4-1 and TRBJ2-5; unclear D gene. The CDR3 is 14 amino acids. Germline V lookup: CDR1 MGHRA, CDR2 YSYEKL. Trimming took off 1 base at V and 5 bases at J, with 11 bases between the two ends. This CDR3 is CASSQGQETETQYF. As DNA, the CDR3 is TGCGCCAGCAGCCAAGGTCAAGAGACGGAGACCCAGTACTTC.

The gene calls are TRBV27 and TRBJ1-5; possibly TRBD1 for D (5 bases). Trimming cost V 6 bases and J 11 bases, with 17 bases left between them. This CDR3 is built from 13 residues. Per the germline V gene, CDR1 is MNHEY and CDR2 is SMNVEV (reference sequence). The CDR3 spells CASSPGGITAQHF. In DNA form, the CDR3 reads TGTGCCAGCAGCCCCGGGGGGATTACGGCCCAGCATTTT.

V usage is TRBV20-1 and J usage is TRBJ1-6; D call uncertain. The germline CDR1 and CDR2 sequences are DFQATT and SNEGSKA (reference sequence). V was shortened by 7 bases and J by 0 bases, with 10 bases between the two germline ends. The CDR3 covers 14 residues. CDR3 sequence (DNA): TGCAGTGGTGGGGTGAGCTCCTATAATTCACCCCTCCACTTT. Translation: CSGGVSSYNSPLHF.

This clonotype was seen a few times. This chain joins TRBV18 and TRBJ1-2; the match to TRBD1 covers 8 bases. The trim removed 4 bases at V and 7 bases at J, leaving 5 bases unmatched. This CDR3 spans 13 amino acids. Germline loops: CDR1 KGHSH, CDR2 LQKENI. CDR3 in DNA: TGTGCCAGCTCACAGGACAGGGTAGCTGGCTACACCTTC. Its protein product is CASSQDRVAGYTF.

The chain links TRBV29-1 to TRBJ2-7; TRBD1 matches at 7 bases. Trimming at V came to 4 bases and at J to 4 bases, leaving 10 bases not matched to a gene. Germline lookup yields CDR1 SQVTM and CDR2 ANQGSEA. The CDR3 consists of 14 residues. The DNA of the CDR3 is TGCAGCGTTGTAGTACAGGGGCCCCCTTACGAGCAGTACTTC. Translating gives CSVVVQGPPYEQYF.